The next 9 T cell receptor beta chains were all read from a single sample in a study of radiotherapy plus CTLA-4 blockade in lung cancer. TCRdb's table, derived via immunoSEQ multiplex PCR, lists solely in-frame clones and lacks some. The sample records roughly 90,000 clones, approximately 78% being singletons. This specimen was peripheral blood, taken from a patient treated with radiotherapy plus ipilimumab. The receptor source for this set is a human donor with non-small cell lung cancer that progressed on radiotherapy plus ipilimumab.

The CDR3 DNA is TGCGCCAGCAGCTTGGGACTAGCGGGACCCAGCTACGAGCAGTACTTC. Its protein is CASSLGLAGPSYEQYF. The chain is built from TRBV5-1 and TRBJ2-7; 11 positions match TRBD2. CDR1 SGHRS and CDR2 YFSETQ come from the germline V gene. The CDR3 extends over 16 amino acids. After removal of 0 bases from V and 3 bases from J, the junction contained 5 bases not matched to a gene.

This clone was recorded once. V gene TRBV25-1 combines with J gene TRBJ1-3, with 7 bases lining up with TRBD1. Per germline, CDR1 MGHDK and CDR2 SYGVNS. The junction had 6 bases not matched to a gene; V was cut back by 6 bases and J by 1 base. This CDR3 region has 15 residues. The CDR3 nucleotides are TGTGCCAGCAGGAGACAGGGAGAGTCTGGAAACACCATATATTTT. Its translation is CASRRQGESGNTIYF.

The V call is TRBV27, the J call TRBJ2-1; 7 bases align to TRBD2. CDR3 length: 18 amino acids. V gave up 4 bases and J gave up 5 bases; unmatched junction bases: 17. The germline gives CDR1 MNHEY, CDR2 SMNVEV (reference sequence). The CDR3 DNA follows: TGTGCCAGCAGTTCAACCATACCGAGCGGGGACGGGGACAATGAGCAGTTCTTC. Protein: CASSSTIPSGDGDNEQFF.

The J gene is TRBJ2-2, the V gene TRBV23-1; TRBD1 matches at 9 bases. TRBV23-1 has ORF status, its function being uncertain. The CDR3 runs 16 residues. J gave up 6 bases and V 2 bases, and 7 bases lay outside the gene matches. The chain's CDR3 is CASSQSGTGKSGELFF. CDR3 in DNA: TGCGCCAGCAGTCAAAGTGGGACAGGGAAATCCGGGGAGCTGTTTTTT.

The J gene is TRBJ2-1, the V gene TRBV7-2; perhaps TRBD2 as D (6 bases). Between the trimmed V and J ends, which lost 2 bases and 6 bases, there was a span of 14 bases. The CDR3 contains 15 residues. Germline CDR1 is SGHTA and CDR2 is FQGNSA. CDR3 nucleotide sequence: TGTGCCAGCAGCTTATCAGGAGGGTTGGGCAATGAGCAGTTCTTC. Translation gives CASSLSGGLGNEQFF.

The chain has TRBV7-3 and TRBJ2-2, with 8 bases fitting TRBD2. J was trimmed by 5 bases and V by 2 bases; bases with no gene match: 22. Germline V CDR1 and CDR2: SGHTA, FQGTGA. The CDR3 sequence is 21 residues long. As DNA, the CDR3 is TGTGCCAGCAGCTTACGGGTCCTAGCGGGCACCCCAAACCGAGGGACCGGGGAGCTGTTTTTT. Translation gives CASSLRVLAGTPNRGTGELFF.

The chain uses TRBV5-4 and TRBJ2-7, with TRBD1 matching over 8 bases. There are 15 residues in the CDR3. With V trimmed by 4 bases and J by 3 bases, 9 bases remained unmatched. The germline gives CDR1 SGHNT, CDR2 YYREEE (reference sequence). CDR3 sequence (DNA): TGTGCCAGCAGCGACGGACAGGGTGCGAGCTACGAGCAGTACTTC. The encoded protein is CASSDGQGASYEQYF.

This clone appeared many times. This sequence joins TRBV19 and TRBJ2-7, with 8 positions matching TRBD2. Germline CDR1 is LNHDA and CDR2 is SQIVND (reference sequence). CDR3 size: 16 residues. With 4 bases clipped from V and 2 bases from J, the junction kept 10 bases outside the gene matches. CDR3 amino acids: CASSTVTSGRAYEQYF. The CDR3 bases are TGTGCCAGTAGTACCGTTACTAGCGGACGTGCCTACGAGCAGTACTTC.

The chain is built from TRBV2 and TRBJ1-2; 7 nucleotides line up with TRBD1. V lost 6 bases to trimming and J lost 4 bases; unmatched junction nucleotides: 8. CDR1 is SNHLY and CDR2 is FYNNEI in the germline V gene. This CDR3 has 14 residues. The CDR3 region is CASRKRQGSYGYTF. CDR3 nucleotide sequence: TGTGCCAGCAGGAAGAGACAGGGAAGCTATGGCTACACCTTC.